These T cell receptor beta chains were read from a single sample in a study of T cell repertoires in cytomegalovirus infection. TCRdb re-analysed the reads in MiXCR, keeping a single row per CDR3 protein. The repertoire holds some 170,000 distinct CDR3 sequences, with approximately 18% as singletons. Material for sequencing was CD8+ T cells from PBMCs. The receptors were gathered from a human donor in good health (CMV status not recorded). Some clones in this sample may be carry-over from other donors' samples. CDR3s include the opening cysteine and the closing phenylalanine or tryptophan. D genes are given only for firm matches. The size of a clone is reported for some rows only, either as once, few or many, or as a class for expanded clones.

d_call j_call v_call cdr3_length clone_size cdr3_aa cdr3_nt
- TRBJ2-7 TRBV7-9 12 - CASSVNLGEQYF TGTGCCAGCAGCGTCAACCTTGGGGAGCAGTACTTC
- TRBJ1-5 TRBV12-3/TRBV12-4 13 - CASSPQGIQPQHF TGTGCCAGCAGTCCTCAGGGTATTCAGCCCCAGCATTTT
- TRBJ2-2 TRBV7-9 17 - CASSLASLERATGELFF TGTGCCAGCAGCTTAGCGTCTCTAGAGCGGGCCACCGGGGAGCTGTTTTTT
- TRBJ2-5 TRBV2 16 few CASIDRYRDNQETQYF TGTGCCAGCATCGACCGTTACCGGGACAACCAAGAGACCCAGTACTTC
TRBD1 TRBJ1-2 TRBV12-3/TRBV12-4 15 - CASSLALQGADGYTF TGTGCCAGCAGCTTGGCCCTCCAGGGGGCGGACGGCTACACCTTC
- TRBJ1-1 TRBV28 17 few CASSFWGLGQMNTEAFF TGTGCCAGCAGTTTTTGGGGATTGGGACAAATGAACACTGAAGCTTTCTTT
- TRBJ2-2 TRBV4-1 11 few CASPGGGELFF TGCGCCAGTCCCGGGGGCGGGGAGCTGTTTTTT
TRBD1 TRBJ2-7 TRBV6-2/TRBV6-3 16 - CASSYGARGQGYEQYF TGTGCCAGCAGTTACGGGGCCAGGGGACAGGGCTACGAGCAGTACTTC
TRBD2 TRBJ2-1 TRBV7-2 15 - CASSLKAGGPNEQFF TGTGCCAGCAGCTTAAAAGCGGGGGGCCCCAATGAGCAGTTCTTC
- TRBJ2-7 TRBV6-2/TRBV6-3 15 - CASSSSPGLTIEQYF TGTGCCAGCAGTTCCTCTCCGGGACTCACCATTGAGCAGTACTTC
TRBD2 TRBJ2-4 TRBV28 18 medium-sized CASSSSDYERGDINIQYF TGTGCCAGCAGTTCCTCAGACTACGAGCGGGGTGACATAAACATTCAGTACTTC
- TRBJ2-1 TRBV2 12 few CATLDLYNEQFF TGTGCCACACTTGACCTTTACAATGAGCAGTTCTTC
- TRBJ1-3 TRBV12-3/TRBV12-4 11 few CASSPTDWEYF TGTGCCAGCAGCCCCACGGACTGGGAATATTTT
TRBD2 TRBJ2-1 TRBV6-2/TRBV6-3 18 few CASSFLLTSGVSYNEQFF TGTGCCAGCAGCTTTCTCCTGACTAGCGGAGTCTCCTACAATGAGCAGTTCTTC
TRBD2 TRBJ2-1 TRBV6-4 14 - CASSAVSGGNEQFF TGTGCCAGCAGTGCCGTTAGCGGGGGTAATGAGCAGTTCTTC
TRBD2 TRBJ2-7 TRBV7-2 18 - CASSARTSGGLQAYEQYF TGTGCCAGCAGCGCCCGGACTAGCGGGGGCCTCCAGGCCTACGAGCAGTACTTC
TRBD1 TRBJ2-2 TRBV2 20 - CASSGLTGTGVRAITGELFF TGTGCCAGCAGTGGACTAACCGGGACAGGGGTTAGGGCGATCACCGGGGAGCTGTTTTTT
TRBD2 TRBJ2-1 TRBV2 16 - CASSELAGGLNYEQFF TGTGCCAGCAGTGAACTAGCGGGGGGGCTTAACTATGAGCAGTTCTTC